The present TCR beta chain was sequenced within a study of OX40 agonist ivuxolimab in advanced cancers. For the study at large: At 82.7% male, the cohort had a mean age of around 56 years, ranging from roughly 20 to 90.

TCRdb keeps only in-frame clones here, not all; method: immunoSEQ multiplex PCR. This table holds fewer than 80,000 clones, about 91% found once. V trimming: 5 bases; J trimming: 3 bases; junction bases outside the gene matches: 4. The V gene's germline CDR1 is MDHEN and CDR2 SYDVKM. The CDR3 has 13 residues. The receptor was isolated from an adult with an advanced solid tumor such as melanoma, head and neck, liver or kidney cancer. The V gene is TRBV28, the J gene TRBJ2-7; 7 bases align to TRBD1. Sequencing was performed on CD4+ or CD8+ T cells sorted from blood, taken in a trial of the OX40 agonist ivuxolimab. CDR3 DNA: TGTGCCAGCAGTCCGAGGGACAGCTACGAGCAGTACTTC. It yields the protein CASSPRDSYEQYF.